This paragraph reports one T cell receptor beta chain. What it recognizes is unknown. Repertoires were generated with immunoSEQ multiplex PCR, while TCRdb's copy carries only in-frame clones and drops some. The repertoire holds 120,000 to 150,000 clones, with over 80% as singletons. Germline lookup yields CDR1 SGHRS and CDR2 YFSETQ. V shed 0 bases and J shed 4 bases, with 8 bases lying between them. The CDR3 consists of 14 residues. Time point in this sample: baseline pretreatment blood. Indicated treatment: 15 Gy SBRT to primary tumor, nephrectomy 4 weeks later. Clear cell pathology was present in this patient's renal cell carcinoma. This sample was taken from a study of radiation and T cells in renal cell carcinoma. Study summary: Nephrectomy followed 15 Gy stereotactic body radiation by 4 weeks. Overall study results and limits: From baseline, blood top tumor clonotypes peaked at 2 weeks post-radiation.

The sequenced sample was blood, obtained from a patient whose treatment included radiotherapy and nephrectomy. This receptor was identified in a woman aged 45 to 65 with renal cell carcinoma. The chain has TRBV5-1 and TRBJ1-5; D remains unclear. The DNA of the CDR3 is TGCGCCAGCAGCTTGGGGCGGGGAAATCAGCCCCAGCATTTT. Amino acids: CASSLGRGNQPQHF.